Presented here are 19 T cell receptor beta chains from one specimen sequenced in a study of early T cells in non-severe SARS-CoV-2 infection. One entry per CDR3 protein results from TCRdb running MiXCR on the 5' RACE reads. Here the sample spans approximately 31,000 distinct CDR3 sequences, roughly 7.2% being singletons. The sequenced sample consisted of whole blood. Source of these receptors: an adult who was a healthcare worker with PCR-confirmed SARS-CoV-2 infection or an uninfected control (not recorded which).

This clonotype was picked up a small number of times. This sequence joins TRBV15 and TRBJ1-2; D remains unclear. The germline CDR1 and CDR2 sequences are LNHNV and YYDKDF (reference sequence). The CDR3 is 15 residues long. V lost 0 bases to trimming and J lost 0 bases, with 8 bases between them. The DNA of the CDR3 is TGTGCCACCAGCAGAGACAGATTGACTAACTATGGCTACACCTTC. It encodes CATSRDRLTNYGYTF.

CDR3 sequence (DNA): TGCAGTTCCTATAGGGCTATCCAAGAGACCCAGTACTTC. Protein: CSSYRAIQETQYF. The chain joins TRBV20-1 to TRBJ2-5; D call uncertain. The CDR3 extends over 13 amino acids. Germline V CDR1 and CDR2: DFQATT, SNEGSKA (reference sequence). Trimming left V 8 bases short and J 1 base short, with 14 bases between.

This clonotype was observed at least ten times. The rearrangement uses TRBV7-6 and TRBJ1-1; D might be TRBD1 (6 bases). This CDR3 is built from 15 residues. Germline CDR1 is SGHVS and CDR2 is FNYEAQ. Trimming removed 5 bases at V and 1 base at J, with 14 bases between. This chain's CDR3 is CASSPIRGSNTEAFF. In DNA, the CDR3 is TGTGCCAGCAGCCCAATCAGGGGTTCGAACACTGAAGCTTTCTTT.

At least ten counts were recorded for this clonotype. V is TRBV10-2 and J is TRBJ1-5; D not certain. The CDR3 totals 13 residues. The germline CDR1 and CDR2 sequences are WSHSY and SAAADI. Trimming left V 6 bases short and J 5 bases short, with 11 bases between. The CDR3 nucleotides read TGCGCCAGCAGCGAGGACGGGGATCAGCCCCAGCATTTT. Its protein is CASSEDGDQPQHF.

This clonotype was recorded at least ten times. The V gene is TRBV20-1, the J gene TRBJ2-7, with a tentative D call TRBD2 (7 bases). V was pared by 6 bases and J by 5 bases, with 14 bases between. CDR1 is DFQATT, CDR2 SNEGSKA, per germline (reference sequence). The CDR3 length is 12 residues. The CDR3 nucleotides read TGCAGTGCCTGGGGGGGGGCTCACGAGCAGTACTTC. Encoded protein: CSAWGGAHEQYF.

This clonotype was detected ten times or more. V gene TRBV7-9 combines with J gene TRBJ1-5, with 12 bases identical to TRBD1. The trim removed 3 bases at V and 7 bases at J, leaving 4 bases unmatched. The CDR3 covers 15 residues. Per germline, CDR1 SEHNR and CDR2 FQNEAQ (reference sequence). The CDR3 loop is CASSFGTGGRQPQHF. CDR3 DNA sequence: TGTGCCAGCAGCTTTGGGACAGGGGGCAGGCAGCCCCAGCATTTT.

This clonotype was detected ten times or more. The genes are TRBV25-1 and TRBJ2-1; either TRBD1 or TRBD2 may supply D (6 bases each). Trimming removed 2 bases at V and 11 bases at J, with 19 bases between. This CDR3 region has 15 residues. Germline V CDR1 and CDR2: MGHDK, SYGVNS. CDR3 amino acids: CASSEPMDRGRQQFF. CDR3 bases: TGTGCCAGCAGTGAACCCATGGACCGGGGGCGTCAGCAGTTCTTC.

This clonotype was observed a few times. This chain's CDR3 is CASSLAAGSSYEQYF. The CDR3 DNA reads as TGTGCCAGCAGCTTAGCAGCGGGTAGCTCCTACGAGCAGTACTTC. V is TRBV11-2 and J is TRBJ2-7; D is possibly TRBD2 (6 bases). The CDR3 spans 15 residues. V was shortened by 1 base and J by 0 bases, with 10 bases between the two germline ends. Germline V CDR1 and CDR2: SGHAT, FQNNGV.

In this sample, this clonotype turned up many times. The genes are TRBV7-2 and TRBJ2-3; 9 bases agree with TRBD2. Germline trimming cut 6 bases from V and 4 bases from J; bases unmatched to any gene: 8. The germline V gene encodes CDR1 SGHTA and CDR2 FQGNSA. This CDR3 contains 15 residues. CDR3 nucleotide sequence: TGTGCCAGCAGACGAACGGGACTAGCAGCAGATACGCAGTATTTT. Translated: CASRRTGLAADTQYF.

This clonotype was seen repeatedly, ten times or more. The rearrangement uses TRBV19 and TRBJ2-1; TRBD2 matches at 11 bases. Losses at the gene ends were 5 bases for V and 7 bases for J; bases not matched to a gene: 7. CDR1 and CDR2 from the germline V gene are LNHDA and SQIVND (reference sequence). This CDR3 spans 15 amino acids. In nucleotides, the CDR3 is TGTGCCAGTAGTTCCGGGACTAGCGGTTTTAATGAGCAGTTCTTC. It is translated as CASSSGTSGFNEQFF.

This clonotype was picked up many times. The chain uses TRBV28 and TRBJ1-3; perhaps TRBD1 as D (5 bases). The germline gives CDR1 MDHEN, CDR2 SYDVKM. The CDR3 is made up of 16 amino acids. V lost 1 base to trimming and J lost 0 bases, with 10 bases between them. The CDR3, as DNA: TGTGCCAGCAGTTTATTTGACAGTGTCTCTGGAAACACCATATATTTT. Translating gives CASSLFDSVSGNTIYF.

This clonotype appeared many times. This chain links TRBV3-1 with TRBJ2-1, with 7 bases fitting TRBD2. There are 16 residues in the CDR3. After removal of 0 bases from V and 5 bases from J, the junction contained 7 bases not matched to a gene. Germline CDR1 is LGHDT and CDR2 is YNNKEL (reference sequence). CDR3 DNA: TGTGCCAGCAGCCAAGAGTCAGGACTAGGGGACAATGAGCAGTTCTTC. Protein sequence: CASSQESGLGDNEQFF.

This clonotype appeared many times. The chain recombines TRBV29-1 with TRBJ2-1, with 7 bases matching TRBD1. Germline V lookup: CDR1 SQVTM, CDR2 ANQGSEA. The CDR3 has 14 residues. Trimming cost V 3 bases and J 5 bases; bases outside gene matches: 7. The CDR3 sequence: CSVENRGINNEQFF. DNA of the CDR3: TGCAGCGTTGAGAACAGGGGAATAAACAATGAGCAGTTCTTC.

This clonotype was seen at least ten times. The chain is built from TRBV6-1 and TRBJ2-7; no clear D. The germline gives CDR1 MNHNS, CDR2 SASEGT. The CDR3 loop spans 12 amino acids. Trimming pared 6 bases from V and 2 bases from J, leaving 8 bases between. The CDR3 sequence: CASRPDTYEQYF. The CDR3 DNA reads TGTGCCAGCAGACCAGACACCTACGAGCAGTACTTC.

This clonotype appeared many times. V is TRBV7-8 and J is TRBJ1-6; TRBD1 is a possible D gene (6 bases). Trimming shortened V by 7 bases and J by 7 bases, and 26 bases separated the two germline ends. The CDR3 runs 18 residues. Germline CDR1 reads SGHVS; CDR2 reads FQNEAQ. Here the CDR3 DNA reads TGTGCCAGCACCTCGACTTCGGGGGCAGAGGTCGGGAATTCACCCCTCCACTTT. Translation gives CASTSTSGAEVGNSPLHF.

This chain joins TRBV28 and TRBJ2-7; 11 nucleotides line up with TRBD2. The germline V gene has CDR1 MDHEN and CDR2 SYDVKM. CDR3 length: 12 residues. The trim removed 6 bases at V and 12 bases at J, leaving 7 bases unmatched. The CDR3 nucleotides are TGTGCCAGCAGGACTAGCGGGGTCGAACCGTACTTC. Amino acids: CASRTSGVEPYF.

The table lists this clonotype with many counts. V gene TRBV28 combines with J gene TRBJ2-2; the D is unclear. V lost 7 bases, J lost 3 bases, and 9 bases lay in between. The CDR3 consists of 13 residues. CDR1 and CDR2 (germline): MDHEN, SYDVKM. CDR3 protein: CASTVTYTGELFF. The CDR3 DNA reads TGTGCCAGCACAGTGACATACACCGGGGAGCTGTTTTTT. Full variable domain (outside the CDR3, taken from reference TRBV28 and TRBJ2-2): DVKVTQSSRYLVKRTGEKVFLECVQDMDHENMFWYRQDPGLGLRLIYFSYDVKMKEKGDIPEGYSVSREKKERFSLILESASTNQTSMYLCASTVTYTGELFFGEGSRLTVL.

The chain has TRBV7-8 and TRBJ2-1, with a weak D call TRBD1 (5 bases). This CDR3 is 15 amino acids long. Germline V gene data show CDR1 as SGHVS and CDR2 as FQNEAQ. Trimming took off 3 bases at V and 4 bases at J, with 13 bases between the two ends. CDR3 region: CASSFVSGLYNEQFF. For the CDR3, the DNA is TGTGCCAGCAGCTTCGTCTCAGGGCTATACAATGAGCAGTTCTTC.

This clonotype has ten or more counts. The chain is built from TRBV3-1 and TRBJ1-1, with D unclear. The V end was cut by 2 bases, the J end by 3 bases, with 13 bases between. The CDR3 is made up of 15 amino acids. Germline CDR1 and CDR2: LGHDT and YNNKEL (reference sequence). In DNA form, the CDR3 reads TGTGCCAGCAGCCAACGGGGTCAGTTTGACACTGAAGCTTTCTTT. Translated: CASSQRGQFDTEAFF. The entire variable domain, with the rest obtained from reference TRBV3-1 and TRBJ1-1, is as follows: DTAVSQTPKYLVTQMGNDKSIKCEQNLGHDTMYWYKQDSKKFLKIMFSYNNKELIINETVPNRFSPKSPDKAHLNLHINSLELGDSAVYFCASSQRGQFDTEAFFGQGTRLTVV.